Following are 8 T cell receptor beta chains from one sample sequenced in a study of OX40 agonist ivuxolimab in advanced cancers. Data came from immunoSEQ multiplex PCR; TCRdb stores just in-frame clones and leaves some out. The data hold roughly 32,000 clones, with roughly 89% observed a single time. Sequencing was performed on CD4+ or CD8+ T cells sorted from blood, taken in a trial of the OX40 agonist ivuxolimab. The origin of the receptors is an adult with an advanced solid tumor such as melanoma, head and neck, liver or kidney cancer.

The CDR3 DNA is TGTGCCAGCAGCTGGACAGCGAACACCGGGGAGCTGTTTTTT. Translation gives CASSWTANTGELFF. V is TRBV6-5 and J is TRBJ2-2; possibly TRBD1 for D (6 bases). V lost 6 bases and J 0 bases, leaving 8 bases between the germline ends. CDR3 length equals 14 residues. The V gene's germline CDR1 is MNHEY and CDR2 SVGAGI.

The V and J genes are TRBV6-5 and TRBJ2-3, with 11 nucleotides matching TRBD2. CDR3 length equals 16 residues. Trimming cost V 2 bases and J 3 bases; bases outside gene matches: 4. Germline CDR1 is MNHEY and CDR2 is SVGAGI. CDR3 nucleotides: TGTGCCAGCAGTTACAATAGCGGGAGGGAGACAGATACGCAGTATTTT. This gives the protein CASSYNSGRETDTQYF.

In DNA, the CDR3 is TGTGCCAGTAGTGCCGGGACAGGGGACCCCTACGAGCAGTACTTC. Amino acid sequence: CASSAGTGDPYEQYF. The rearrangement links TRBV19 to TRBJ2-7, with TRBD1 matching 10 bases. CDR3 size: 15 residues. CDR1 and CDR2 (germline): LNHDA, SQIVND (reference sequence). Losses at the gene ends were 5 bases for V and 2 bases for J; bases not matched to a gene: 6.

Here the CDR3 reads CASYGLTRLNYEQYF. CDR3 in DNA: TGTGCCAGCTACGGCCTAACCCGTCTTAACTACGAGCAGTACTTC. The J gene is TRBJ2-7, the V gene TRBV2; D is uncertain. The CDR3 loop spans 15 amino acids. Trimming left V 8 bases short and J 3 bases short, with 20 bases between. Germline values: CDR1 SNHLY, CDR2 FYNNEI.

The CDR3 loop reads CASAGPSSASTDTQYF. In DNA form, the CDR3 reads TGCGCCAGCGCCGGGCCCTCCTCCGCGAGCACAGATACGCAGTATTTT. The gene calls are TRBV4-1 and TRBJ2-3; no reliable D call. CDR1 is MGHRA, CDR2 YSYEKL, per germline. The V and J ends lost 8 bases and 0 bases respectively, with 18 bases between them. The CDR3 extends over 16 amino acids.

This sequence joins TRBV28 and TRBJ1-2, with D hard to call. The germline CDR1 and CDR2 sequences are MDHEN and SYDVKM. V lost 8 bases, J lost 7 bases, and 14 bases lay in between. The CDR3 is 12 residues long. CDR3 DNA sequence: TGTGCCAGCGCGCCGACGCATTCTGGCTACACCTTC. It translates to CASAPTHSGYTF.

The chain joins TRBV19 to TRBJ2-1, with D possibly matching TRBD2 (6 bases). The CDR3 runs to 15 residues. V was cut by 5 bases and J by 4 bases, with 15 bases left in between. Germline V lookup: CDR1 LNHDA, CDR2 SQIVND (reference sequence). The CDR3 region is CASSPSDSGYNEQFF. The CDR3 DNA reads as TGTGCCAGTAGTCCCAGCGATAGCGGATACAATGAGCAGTTCTTC.

The chain uses TRBV4-2 and TRBJ2-1; D unresolved. Germline V gives CDR1 LGHNA, CDR2 YNFKEQ. The V end lost 0 bases, the J end lost 12 bases, and 9 bases lay between the germline ends. The CDR3 contains 12 residues. CDR3 sequence: CASSQEIRLQFF. The DNA of the CDR3 is TGTGCCAGCAGCCAAGAAATACGGCTGCAGTTCTTC.